These T cell receptor beta chains were read from a single sample in a study of shared clonotypes between healthy human individuals. Libraries were prepared by immunoSEQ multiplex PCR; TCRdb keeps only in-frame clonotypes and omits some of them. The sample lists about 2.1 million clones, just over 90% occurring once. Sequencing input: naive CD8+ T cells from PBMCs. The receptors shown here come from a man younger than 35 in good health. Some clones in this sample may be carry-over from other donors' samples. The CDR3 runs from the conserved cysteine through the conserved F or W. D genes are given only for firm matches. The size field is filled for only some rows; it gives once, few, many or a size class.

clone_size: -
j_call: TRBJ1-5
v_call: TRBV2
d_call: -
cdr3_nt: TGTGCCAGCGTTGGTGGTGCAGATAGCAATCAGCCCCAGCATTTT
cdr3_aa: CASVGGADSNQPQHF

clone_size: -
j_call: TRBJ1-4
v_call: TRBV7-9
d_call: -
cdr3_nt: TGTGCCAGCAGCTCCAGGAAGGGGGACGGGAGGGAAAAACTGTTTTTT
cdr3_aa: CASSSRKGDGREKLFF

clone_size: -
j_call: TRBJ2-1
v_call: TRBV2
d_call: TRBD2
cdr3_nt: TGTGCCAGCAGTGGGAGGACTAGCGGGAGGGCCGGCGATGAGCAGTTCTTC
cdr3_aa: CASSGRTSGRAGDEQFF

clone_size: -
j_call: TRBJ1-5
v_call: TRBV27
d_call: TRBD1
cdr3_nt: TGTGCCAGCAGTACCACAGGGGATAGCAATCAGCCCCAGCATTTT
cdr3_aa: CASSTTGDSNQPQHF

clone_size: -
j_call: TRBJ2-1
v_call: TRBV15
d_call: -
cdr3_nt: TGTGCCACCAGTCTGACCCGGGGCGGACACGGTGAGCAGTTCTTC
cdr3_aa: CATSLTRGGHGEQFF

clone_size: -
j_call: TRBJ1-4
v_call: TRBV7-9
d_call: -
cdr3_nt: TGTGCCAGCGGCGAAAAACTGTTTTTT
cdr3_aa: CASGEKLFF

clone_size: once
j_call: TRBJ1-2
v_call: TRBV27
d_call: TRBD1
cdr3_nt: TGTGCCAGCAGTTACAGGACAGGCCGAAACTATGGCTACACCTTC
cdr3_aa: CASSYRTGRNYGYTF

clone_size: -
j_call: TRBJ2-7
v_call: TRBV7-9
d_call: TRBD1
cdr3_nt: TGTGCCAGCAGCTTAGCGGACAGGAGCCCCTACGAGCAGTACTTC
cdr3_aa: CASSLADRSPYEQYF

clone_size: -
j_call: TRBJ2-1
v_call: TRBV7-6
d_call: TRBD2
cdr3_nt: TGTGCCAGCAGCCTCGCCGGGACTATCAATGAGCAGTTCTTC
cdr3_aa: CASSLAGTINEQFF

clone_size: -
j_call: TRBJ2-7
v_call: TRBV4-1
d_call: TRBD1
cdr3_nt: TGCGCCAGCAGCCAAGTGCCAGGGGGCGAATACGAGCAGTACTTC
cdr3_aa: CASSQVPGGEYEQYF

clone_size: -
j_call: TRBJ2-7
v_call: TRBV28
d_call: -
cdr3_nt: TGTGCCAGCAGTTTGGGGGTCTACGAGCAGTACTTC
cdr3_aa: CASSLGVYEQYF

clone_size: -
j_call: TRBJ2-3
v_call: TRBV4-2
d_call: TRBD2
cdr3_nt: TGTGCCAGCAGCCAAGACCTAGCGGGGGCCACAGATACGCAGTATTTT
cdr3_aa: CASSQDLAGATDTQYF

clone_size: -
j_call: TRBJ2-7
v_call: TRBV27
d_call: -
cdr3_nt: TGTGCCAGCAGTTTGGGCCCCACTAAGACGGGCTACGAGCAGTACTTC
cdr3_aa: CASSLGPTKTGYEQYF

clone_size: -
j_call: TRBJ1-2
v_call: TRBV5-6
d_call: -
cdr3_nt: TGTGCCAGCAGCTTGAGTTACGCAGGGATCTATGGCTACACCTTC
cdr3_aa: CASSLSYAGIYGYTF

clone_size: -
j_call: TRBJ2-3
v_call: TRBV4-2
d_call: -
cdr3_nt: TGTGCCAGCAGCCAAGATAGAGGGTCGGATACGCAGTATTTT
cdr3_aa: CASSQDRGSDTQYF

clone_size: -
j_call: TRBJ2-5
v_call: TRBV4-1
d_call: TRBD1
cdr3_nt: TGCGCCAGCAGCCAATACGAGTCAGGGGGTCTTCTGGGGGAGACCCAGTACTTC
cdr3_aa: CASSQYESGGLLGETQYF

clone_size: once
j_call: TRBJ2-1
v_call: TRBV2
d_call: TRBD1
cdr3_nt: TGTGCCAGCAGTGAGGTGGACAGGGTTACTGAGCAGTTCTTC
cdr3_aa: CASSEVDRVTEQFF

clone_size: -
j_call: TRBJ2-5
v_call: TRBV6-5
d_call: -
cdr3_nt: TGTGCCACAGGGGAGCTAGAAGAGACCCAGTACTTC
cdr3_aa: CATGELEETQYF

clone_size: -
j_call: TRBJ1-2
v_call: TRBV19
d_call: -
cdr3_nt: TGTGCCAGTAGTATACGGGAAACTAACTATGGCTACACCTTC
cdr3_aa: CASSIRETNYGYTF

clone_size: -
j_call: TRBJ2-1
v_call: TRBV7-9
d_call: -
cdr3_nt: TGTGCCAGCAGCTTAGCGTACGGAGGGTGGAATGAGCAGTTCTTC
cdr3_aa: CASSLAYGGWNEQFF

clone_size: -
j_call: TRBJ2-2
v_call: TRBV4-2
d_call: TRBD2
cdr3_nt: TGTGCCAGCAGCCAAGTGATAAAGGGGAGGCGGGAGGGCGGTACCGGGGAGCTGTTTTTT
cdr3_aa: CASSQVIKGRREGGTGELFF

clone_size: -
j_call: TRBJ2-1
v_call: TRBV10-2
d_call: -
cdr3_nt: TGCGCCAGCAGAGACAACCGGGACCACTCCTACAATGAGCAGTTCTTC
cdr3_aa: CASRDNRDHSYNEQFF

clone_size: -
j_call: TRBJ1-2
v_call: TRBV7-2
d_call: -
cdr3_nt: TGTGCCAGCAGCCTGACGGATAATAACTATGGCTACACCTTC
cdr3_aa: CASSLTDNNYGYTF

clone_size: -
j_call: TRBJ2-3
v_call: TRBV5-4
d_call: -
cdr3_nt: TGTGCCAGCAGCTTGGGAGATGGCACAGATACGCAGTATTTT
cdr3_aa: CASSLGDGTDTQYF

clone_size: -
j_call: TRBJ2-6
v_call: TRBV4-3
d_call: -
cdr3_nt: TGCGCCAGCAGCCAAGATTCGTGGGAGACTGGGGCCAACGTCCTGACTTTC
cdr3_aa: CASSQDSWETGANVLTF

clone_size: -
j_call: TRBJ1-2
v_call: TRBV7-9
d_call: -
cdr3_nt: TGTGCCAGCAGCTTAGCGGACGGCGCAGATAACTATGGCTACACCTTC
cdr3_aa: CASSLADGADNYGYTF

clone_size: once
j_call: TRBJ1-5
v_call: TRBV4-2
d_call: -
cdr3_nt: TGTGCCAGCAGCCAAGATCTACAGGGCAATCAGCCCCAGCATTTT
cdr3_aa: CASSQDLQGNQPQHF

clone_size: -
j_call: TRBJ2-5
v_call: TRBV15
d_call: -
cdr3_nt: TGTGCCACCAGCAGGAAGGAGACCCAGTACTTC
cdr3_aa: CATSRKETQYF

clone_size: -
j_call: TRBJ2-1
v_call: TRBV7-9
d_call: TRBD2
cdr3_nt: TGTGCCAGCAGCCCACTAGCGGGAGAGGTAGATGAGCAGTTCTTC
cdr3_aa: CASSPLAGEVDEQFF

clone_size: -
j_call: TRBJ2-7
v_call: TRBV7-2
d_call: TRBD1
cdr3_nt: TGTGCCAGTCGACAGGGCTCCCCCTTCTACGAGCAGTACTTC
cdr3_aa: CASRQGSPFYEQYF

clone_size: -
j_call: TRBJ2-1
v_call: TRBV25-1
d_call: -
cdr3_nt: TGTGCCAGCAGGTCCAATGAGCAGTTCTTC
cdr3_aa: CASRSNEQFF

clone_size: -
j_call: TRBJ1-2
v_call: TRBV18
d_call: -
cdr3_nt: TGTGCCAGCTCACCTGACTCGGCAGCCTCTTTTAACTATGGCTACACCTTC
cdr3_aa: CASSPDSAASFNYGYTF

clone_size: -
j_call: TRBJ2-7
v_call: TRBV10-2
d_call: -
cdr3_nt: TGCGCCAGCAGTGAATACGAGCAGTACTTC
cdr3_aa: CASSEYEQYF

clone_size: -
j_call: TRBJ2-7
v_call: TRBV11-2
d_call: TRBD2
cdr3_nt: TGTGCCAGCAGCCTGGGGAGGACTAGCGGGAGGGGAGCCTACGAGCAGTACTTC
cdr3_aa: CASSLGRTSGRGAYEQYF

clone_size: -
j_call: TRBJ2-7
v_call: TRBV11-2
d_call: TRBD2
cdr3_nt: TGTGCCAGCAGCTTAGGGACTAGCGGGGCCTACGAGCAGTACTTC
cdr3_aa: CASSLGTSGAYEQYF

clone_size: -
j_call: TRBJ2-7
v_call: TRBV10-3
d_call: -
cdr3_nt: TGTGCCATCAGTGACGAGGATATATACGAGCAGTACTTC
cdr3_aa: CAISDEDIYEQYF

clone_size: once
j_call: TRBJ2-1
v_call: TRBV4-1
d_call: TRBD2
cdr3_nt: TGCGCCAGCAGCAAAACGGGACTAGCGGGAGAAGGCTCCTACAATGAGCAGTTCTTC
cdr3_aa: CASSKTGLAGEGSYNEQFF

clone_size: -
j_call: TRBJ1-1
v_call: TRBV2
d_call: -
cdr3_nt: TGTGCCAGCAGTCGAGGGGAGAACACTGAAGCTTTCTTT
cdr3_aa: CASSRGENTEAFF

clone_size: -
j_call: TRBJ2-7
v_call: TRBV9
d_call: -
cdr3_nt: TGTGCCAGCAGCGCAGGGTCAGGGCTCACCGAGCAGTACTTC
cdr3_aa: CASSAGSGLTEQYF

clone_size: -
j_call: TRBJ2-1
v_call: TRBV7-9
d_call: -
cdr3_nt: TGTGCCAGCAGCCCACCTGGTAGGGGCGTGAATGAGCAGTTCTTC
cdr3_aa: CASSPPGRGVNEQFF

clone_size: -
j_call: TRBJ2-7
v_call: TRBV5-4
d_call: TRBD2
cdr3_nt: TGTGCCAGCAGCTTTGGCCAGGGACTAGCGGGAGGGGACTACGAGCAGTACTTC
cdr3_aa: CASSFGQGLAGGDYEQYF

clone_size: few
j_call: TRBJ1-1
v_call: TRBV9
d_call: -
cdr3_nt: TGTGCCAGCAGCAAATCAGGGTTGCAGTTTTTGGACACTGAAGCTTTCTTT
cdr3_aa: CASSKSGLQFLDTEAFF

clone_size: -
j_call: TRBJ2-7
v_call: TRBV7-9
d_call: -
cdr3_nt: TGTGCCAGCAGCCCTGGGGGGGGCGATCCCGAGCAGTACTTC
cdr3_aa: CASSPGGGDPEQYF

clone_size: -
j_call: TRBJ1-2
v_call: TRBV9
d_call: -
cdr3_nt: TGTGCCAGCAGCGTAGGTGGAAAGGGGGTCTATGGCTACACCTTC
cdr3_aa: CASSVGGKGVYGYTF

clone_size: -
j_call: TRBJ1-2
v_call: TRBV28
d_call: -
cdr3_nt: TGTGCCAGCAGTTTAAGGCCCGGGGAGAGCTATGGCTACACCTTC
cdr3_aa: CASSLRPGESYGYTF

clone_size: -
j_call: TRBJ2-1
v_call: TRBV11-2
d_call: TRBD2
cdr3_nt: TGTGCCAGCAGCTTACCAGGACTAGCGGGGGGCAATGAGCAGTTCTTC
cdr3_aa: CASSLPGLAGGNEQFF

clone_size: -
j_call: TRBJ2-2
v_call: TRBV21-1
d_call: -
cdr3_nt: TGTGCCAGCAGACTCGGGCAGCAGAACACCGGGGAGCTGTTTTTT
cdr3_aa: CASRLGQQNTGELFF

clone_size: -
j_call: TRBJ1-2
v_call: TRBV10-3
d_call: -
cdr3_nt: TGTGCCATCTATCTCGGGGATGGCTACACCTTC
cdr3_aa: CAIYLGDGYTF

clone_size: once
j_call: TRBJ2-7
v_call: TRBV29-1
d_call: -
cdr3_nt: TGCAGCGTTGAACGGCGGGGAACCTACGAGCAGTACTTC
cdr3_aa: CSVERRGTYEQYF

clone_size: -
j_call: TRBJ2-1
v_call: TRBV4-1
d_call: TRBD2
cdr3_nt: TGCGCCAGCAGCCAAGATCCTATGGGACAACTAGCGGGTGAGCAGTTCTTC
cdr3_aa: CASSQDPMGQLAGEQFF

clone_size: -
j_call: TRBJ2-2
v_call: TRBV29-1
d_call: TRBD1
cdr3_nt: TGCAGCGTTGAAAGGACAGGGTCGTACACCGGGGAGCTGTTTTTT
cdr3_aa: CSVERTGSYTGELFF